The 24 T cell receptor beta chains listed next were all sequenced from one sample in a study of blood T cell repertoires in COVID-19. Some clones are missing from TCRdb's copy, which holds only in-frame ones; the method was immunoSEQ multiplex PCR. Counted here are more than 200,000 clones, approximately 82% occurring once; the ten biggest clones make up over 1.2%. Input material: peripheral blood. These receptors originate from a middle-aged woman who had recovered from COVID-19.

This CDR3 is CASIAAGSETQYF. As DNA, the CDR3 is TGTGCCAGTATTGCGGCCGGTTCGGAGACCCAGTACTTC. This chain uses TRBV19 with TRBJ2-5, with D unclear. The CDR3 length is 13 residues. The V gene lost 7 bases and the J gene lost 5 bases, with 14 bases spanning the gap. Per germline, CDR1 LNHDA and CDR2 SQIVND (reference sequence).

The J gene is TRBJ1-4, the V gene TRBV4-2, with D perhaps TRBD1 (6 bases). The germline V gene has CDR1 LGHNA and CDR2 YNFKEQ. The CDR3 sequence is 16 residues long. Deletions cut 0 bases from V and 7 bases from J, with 15 bases between. CDR3 coding DNA: TGTGCCAGCAGCCAAGAACCACAGGGTTCCGGTGAAAAACTGTTTTTT. Translation: CASSQEPQGSGEKLFF.

This sequence joins TRBV18 and TRBJ1-4; 7 positions match TRBD1. The CDR3 extends over 14 amino acids. V shed 0 bases, J shed 8 bases, and the junction held 3 bases outside the gene matches. The germline CDR1 and CDR2 sequences are KGHSH and LQKENI. The CDR3 nucleotides are TGTGCCAGCTCACCACCGGACAGGACAGAAAAACTGTTTTTT. Its translation: CASSPPDRTEKLFF.

V usage is TRBV2 and J usage is TRBJ2-5; 8 bases are a match to TRBD2. V lost 4 bases and J lost 5; bases outside the gene matches: 6. The CDR3 sequence is 14 residues long. Germline V gene data show CDR1 as SNHLY and CDR2 as FYNNEI. In DNA form, the CDR3 reads TGTGCCAGCAGTGCGGGGGGGCCTGAGGAGACCCAGTACTTC. Its protein product is CASSAGGPEETQYF.

CDR3 sequence reads: CASSPFGVRGEQYF. The CDR3 nucleotides read TGTGCCAGCAGCCCTTTTGGGGTCAGAGGGGAGCAGTACTTC. This chain links TRBV27 with TRBJ2-7, with a weak D call TRBD2 (5 bases). The V end lost 6 bases, the J end lost 7 bases, and 19 bases lay between the germline ends. The germline V gene encodes CDR1 MNHEY and CDR2 SMNVEV (reference sequence). The CDR3 runs to 14 residues.

The rearrangement links TRBV5-1 to TRBJ2-7; 10 bases are a match to TRBD1. This CDR3 region has 13 residues. Per germline, CDR1 SGHRS and CDR2 YFSETQ. V shed 3 bases and J 6 bases; nucleotides not matched to a gene: 3. Written as DNA, the CDR3 is TGCGCCAGCAGCTCGGGACAGGGGATCGAGCAGTACTTC. Protein product: CASSSGQGIEQYF.

The chain has TRBV6-2 or TRBV6-3 and TRBJ2-5; 8 bases match TRBD1. Germline CDR1 is MNHEY and CDR2 is SVGEGT. Trimming took 0 bases from V and 1 from J; bases not matched to a gene: 4. The CDR3 consists of 16 residues. CDR3 sequence (DNA): TGTGCCAGCAGTTACTCTGGACAGGGATCCCAAGAGACCCAGTACTTC. Residues: CASSYSGQGSQETQYF.

The gene calls are TRBV19 and TRBJ2-1; D might be TRBD2 (5 bases). Germline lookup yields CDR1 LNHDA and CDR2 SQIVND (reference sequence). CDR3 length: 13 amino acids. V was trimmed by 3 bases and J by 5 bases, leaving 8 bases between them. DNA of the CDR3: TGTGCCAGTAGTATTTCGACTAACAATGAGCAGTTCTTC. This gives the protein CASSISTNNEQFF.

This clone was counted once. J is TRBJ2-2 and V is TRBV7-6; TRBD1 might be the D (5 bases). Germline-derived CDR1 and CDR2 are SGHVS and FNYEAQ. CDR3 size: 14 residues. The V gene lost 7 bases and the J gene lost 2 bases, with 11 bases spanning the gap. In nucleotides, the CDR3 is TGTGCCAGCAAGGTTGGGGCCAACACCGGGGAGCTGTTTTTT. This translates into CASKVGANTGELFF.

This clone was seen a few times. The chain carries TRBV5-8 and TRBJ1-3, with D possibly being TRBD1 (6 bases). V lost 0 bases to trimming and J lost 0 bases, with 7 bases between them. The CDR3 is 15 amino acids. Germline V CDR1 and CDR2: SGHTS, YDEGEE. The chain's CDR3 is CASSLEGGSGNTIYF. The CDR3 nucleotides read TGTGCCAGCAGCTTGGAAGGGGGCTCTGGAAACACCATATATTTT.

The chain employs TRBV7-9 and TRBJ2-7, with 8 bases lining up with TRBD2. This CDR3 contains 16 residues. Trimming cost V 1 base and J 7 bases; bases outside gene matches: 12. Germline assignment: CDR1 SEHNR and CDR2 FQNEAQ (reference sequence). Written as DNA, the CDR3 is TGTGCCAGCAGCTTAGTAGGCGGGGGGCGCGGGGGTGAGCAGTACTTC. Amino acids: CASSLVGGGRGGEQYF.

This chain uses TRBV25-1 with TRBJ2-3; 7 bases match TRBD2. Trimming removed 5 bases from V and 2 bases from J; junction bases left unmatched: 13. Looked up from germline, CDR1 is MGHDK and CDR2 is SYGVNS. CDR3 size: 17 residues. The CDR3 DNA reads TGTGCCAGCAGTCCCCATACGGCGGGGGTTAACACAGATACGCAGTATTTT. Translated: CASSPHTAGVNTDTQYF.

V gene TRBV7-6 combines with J gene TRBJ1-4, with D unclear. The CDR3 has 13 residues. Trimming left V 1 base short and J 8 bases short, with 8 bases between. Germline lookup yields CDR1 SGHVS and CDR2 FNYEAQ. The DNA of the CDR3 is TGTGCCAGCAGCTTAGGGATCGGGGAAAAACTGTTTTTT. This gives the protein CASSLGIGEKLFF.

This rearrangement joins TRBV29-1 to TRBJ1-1; D gene uncertain. The CDR3 is 13 residues long. The V and J ends lost 4 bases and 3 bases respectively, with 12 bases between them. Per germline, CDR1 SQVTM and CDR2 ANQGSEA. CDR3 amino acids: CSVAQVEDTEAFF. The CDR3 DNA sequence: TGCAGCGTTGCACAAGTCGAGGACACTGAAGCTTTCTTT.

The count of this clone is one. The chain carries TRBV7-2 and TRBJ2-7, with D perhaps TRBD1 (5 bases). Per the germline V gene, CDR1 is SGHTA and CDR2 is FQGNSA. Trimming took off 5 bases at V and 2 bases at J, with 13 bases between the two ends. The CDR3 consists of 14 residues. CDR3 nucleotide sequence: TGTGCCAGCAGCCCCCATTCAGGGCCCTACGAGCAGTACTTC. Amino acids: CASSPHSGPYEQYF.

This chain links TRBV4-2 with TRBJ1-5; no reliable D call. V was clipped by 0 bases and J by 4 bases, with 4 bases between them. Looked up from germline, CDR1 is LGHNA and CDR2 is YNFKEQ. The CDR3 consists of 13 residues. The CDR3 DNA reads TGTGCCAGCAGCCAAGATCATAATCAGCCCCAGCATTTT. Protein product: CASSQDHNQPQHF.

This clone has only a few counts. This chain uses TRBV7-9 with TRBJ1-3, with D possibly being TRBD1 (5 bases). This CDR3 has 15 amino acids. V lost 7 bases to trimming and J lost 4 bases, with 17 bases between them. CDR1 is SEHNR, CDR2 FQNEAQ, per germline (reference sequence). Here the CDR3 reads CASNNQGSTGNTIYF. CDR3 DNA sequence: TGTGCCAGCAACAATCAGGGCTCAACAGGAAACACCATATATTTT.

This clone was counted a single time. V usage is TRBV7-8 and J usage is TRBJ2-3; the match to TRBD1 covers 7 bases. CDR1 and CDR2 from the germline V gene are SGHVS and FQNEAQ. The V segment lost 5 bases and the J segment 1 base; nucleotides outside the gene matches: 9. The length of the CDR3 is 16 residues. The CDR3: CASSPMLGQGTDTQYF. CDR3 coding DNA: TGTGCCAGCAGCCCAATGTTAGGACAGGGCACAGATACGCAGTATTTT.

The chain employs TRBV11-3 and TRBJ2-2; 7 bases match TRBD1. Looked up from germline, CDR1 is SGHNT and CDR2 is YENEEA. V lost 4 bases and J lost 7; bases outside the gene matches: 6. CDR3 length: 14 residues. CDR3 nucleotide sequence: TGTGCCAGCAGCTCGACAGGGCAGTTCGGGGAGCTGTTTTTT. It specifies CASSSTGQFGELFF.

The chain carries TRBV2 and TRBJ1-1; D may be TRBD1 (6 bases). V was clipped by 7 bases and J by 6 bases, with 24 bases between them. There are 16 residues in the CDR3. Germline CDR1 reads SNHLY; CDR2 reads FYNNEI. The CDR3 DNA reads TGTGCCAGCACCGACCAACCCGCAGGGGTTGGTGCTGAAGCTTTCTTT. This translates into CASTDQPAGVGAEAFF.

The CDR3: CASSLRDRDFYGYTF. The CDR3, as DNA: TGTGCCAGCAGTCTCCGGGACAGGGATTTCTATGGCTACACCTTC. The V call is TRBV28, the J call TRBJ1-2; TRBD1 matches at 9 bases. The CDR3 loop spans 15 amino acids. Germline CDR1 MDHEN, CDR2 SYDVKM. The ends lost 5 bases at V and 4 bases at J; junction bases unmatched: 8.

This chain joins TRBV5-1 and TRBJ2-2; 14 bases align to TRBD2. J gave up 3 bases and V 2 bases, and 6 bases lay outside the gene matches. There are 18 residues in the CDR3. Germline CDR1 is SGHRS and CDR2 is YFSETQ. The CDR3 DNA reads as TGCGCCAGCAGCTTTGGCATGACTAGCGGGGGGGACACCGGGGAGCTGTTTTTT. As protein: CASSFGMTSGGDTGELFF.

This chain connects TRBV12-3 or TRBV12-4 to TRBJ1-2; TRBD1 might be the D (5 bases). With 3 bases removed from V and 7 bases from J, the gap between germline ends came to 12 bases. The CDR3 runs 13 residues. The chain's CDR3 is CASSFRRGGGYTF. Written as DNA, the CDR3 is TGTGCCAGCAGTTTTAGGAGGGGCGGTGGCTACACCTTC.

CDR3 nucleotides: TGTGCCAGCAGCAATACGCCTCCCCGGGCGCACGGGGTATCACCCCTCCACTTT. Translated: CASSNTPPRAHGVSPLHF. This rearrangement joins TRBV21-1 to TRBJ1-6. TRBV21-1 is shown as a pseudogene. This CDR3 comprises 18 residues.